This passage covers 23 T cell receptor beta chains from one sample sequenced in a study of T-cell reconstitution after alpha-beta-depleted transplantation in children (dated by TCRdb to the mid-2010s). The library was obtained by PCR. Sequencing took place on an Illumina HiSeq 2500. Molecular barcoding was employed in the preparation of TCR libraries, with unique molecular identifiers being used to normalize TCRbeta repertoire quantification. The public sequencing data were trimmed at Q25 with fastp and processed into clonotypes with MiXCR by TCRdb, which kept only in-frame beta chains. For every CDR3 protein sequence, its rows merge into one entry that carries the most common genes and DNA. This sample has 450,000 to 500,000 distinct CDR3 sequences in its table, and under 15% of those were observed once. The leading ten clones occupy about 5% of the sample. This specimen consisted of PBMCs from the stem cell graft donor, obtained from the stem cell graft. Every receptor here comes from a human donor who donated a stem cell graft to a child with combined immunodeficiency.

Many counts were recorded for this clonotype. The chain is built from TRBV20-1 and TRBJ2-3, with TRBD2 identical over 10 bases. This CDR3 is 17 amino acids long. Trimming took 3 bases from V and 6 from J; bases not matched to a gene: 15. Per the germline V gene, CDR1 is DFQATT and CDR2 is SNEGSKA (reference sequence). CDR3 DNA sequence: TGCAGTGCTAGTCAGGCTAGCGGGAGATGGGCAGCGGATACGCAGTATTTT. This codes for CSASQASGRWAADTQYF.

CDR3 in amino acids: CASSLTRGGGYTF. For the CDR3, the DNA is TGTGCCAGCAGCTTAACCAGGGGTGGGGGCTACACCTTC. V is TRBV7-3 and J is TRBJ1-2; a possible D gene is TRBD1 (6 bases). Per the germline V gene, CDR1 is SGHTA and CDR2 is FQGTGA. The CDR3 contains 13 residues. V was trimmed by 0 bases and J by 8 bases, leaving 10 bases between them.

This clonotype showed up many times. The chain has TRBV24-1 and TRBJ2-7, with D perhaps TRBD1 or TRBD2 (5 bases each). V lost 12 bases and J lost 1, with 12 bases in between. This CDR3 region has 12 residues. Germline V gene lookup returns CDR1 KGHDR and CDR2 SFDVKD. The CDR3 sequence is CAPRGWSYEQYF. The CDR3 DNA follows: TGTGCCCCGAGGGGATGGTCCTACGAGCAGTACTTC.

This clonotype was observed many times. The V and J genes are TRBV29-1 and TRBJ2-5, with a weak D call TRBD1 (5 bases). From germline, CDR1 is SQVTM and CDR2 ANQGSEA. The CDR3 has 13 amino acids. The V end was cut by 4 bases, the J end by 2 bases, with 11 bases between. CDR3 DNA sequence: TGCAGCGTTGGGTCAGGGCGGCAAGAGACCCAGTACTTC. Translation gives CSVGSGRQETQYF.

The chain has TRBV20-1 and TRBJ2-5, with 8 bases aligning to TRBD2. The V segment lost 6 bases and the J segment 5 bases; nucleotides outside the gene matches: 8. CDR3 length: 13 residues. The germline gives CDR1 DFQATT, CDR2 SNEGSKA (reference sequence). The CDR3 reads CSARGGARETQYF. The DNA of the CDR3 is TGCAGTGCCCGGGGGGGGGCGAGGGAGACCCAGTACTTC.

This clonotype was detected a few times. The chain is built from TRBV6-2 or TRBV6-3 and TRBJ1-2, with D possibly TRBD1 on 5 matching bases. The CDR3 has 14 amino acids. The germline V and J ends were trimmed by 4 bases and 0 bases, with 9 bases remaining between them. Germline V CDR1 and CDR2: MNHEY, SVGEGT. CDR3: CASSSWGANYGYTF. CDR3 nucleotides: TGTGCCAGCAGTTCTTGGGGCGCTAACTATGGCTACACCTTC.

This clonotype has a count of ten or more. The CDR3, as DNA: TGCAGTGCTAGTTCTGGGTACGAGCAGTACTTC. Amino acids: CSASSGYEQYF. The chain couples TRBV20-1 to TRBJ2-7, with unresolved D. The CDR3 sequence is 11 residues long. CDR1 DFQATT and CDR2 SNEGSKA come from the germline V gene (reference sequence). V shed 3 bases and J shed 4 bases, with 7 bases lying between them.

This clonotype has a handful of counts. The chain combines TRBV27 with TRBJ2-7; possible D gene TRBD2, 6 bases. Trimming took off 4 bases at V and 7 bases at J, with 17 bases between the two ends. The CDR3 is 14 amino acids. Germline V gene data show CDR1 as MNHEY and CDR2 as SMNVEV (reference sequence). The CDR3 DNA is TGTGCCAGCAGTTCGTCGGGAGTGGAGGAGGAGCAGTACTTC. Protein: CASSSSGVEEEQYF.

This clonotype was picked up a small number of times. This sequence joins TRBV7-6 and TRBJ2-1; D not certain. CDR1 and CDR2 (germline): SGHVS, FNYEAQ. The CDR3 is 15 amino acids. Between the trimmed V and J ends, which lost 5 bases and 6 bases, there was a span of 17 bases. The CDR3 DNA reads TGTGCCAGCAGCGCATTTTGGGCCACCCCCAATGAGCAGTTCTTC. The encoded protein is CASSAFWATPNEQFF.

This clonotype showed up just a few times. The chain has TRBV7-9 and TRBJ2-1; 9 nucleotides line up with TRBD2. CDR1 is SEHNR, CDR2 FQNEAQ, per germline (reference sequence). J gave up 0 bases and V 7 bases, and 7 bases lay outside the gene matches. The CDR3 runs 16 residues. CDR3 protein: CASTPSSGSSYNEQFF. The CDR3, as DNA: TGTGCCAGCACCCCCAGTAGCGGGAGCTCCTACAATGAGCAGTTCTTC. Filled out from reference TRBV7-9 and TRBJ2-1, the complete variable domain reads DTGVSQNPRHKITKRGQNVTFRCDPISEHNRLYWYRQTLGQGPEFLTYFQNEAQLEKSRLLSDRFSAERPKGSFSTLEIQRTEQGDSAMYLCASTPSSGSSYNEQFFGPGTRLTVL.

This clonotype was counted ten times or more. V and J are TRBV20-1 and TRBJ2-5, with D uncertain. CDR3 size: 12 residues. The germline V gene has CDR1 DFQATT and CDR2 SNEGSKA (reference sequence). V was shortened by 1 base and J by 0 bases, with 3 bases between the two germline ends. DNA for the CDR3: TGCAGTGCTAGAGCCAACCAAGAGACCCAGTACTTC. This sequence encodes CSARANQETQYF.

This clonotype was detected ten times or more. The rearrangement links TRBV7-2 to TRBJ2-7; D might be TRBD1 (6 bases). Looked up from germline, CDR1 is SGHTA and CDR2 is FQGNSA. V was cut by 1 base and J by 6 bases, with 19 bases left in between. This CDR3 has 16 residues. CDR3 sequence: CASSLVPPYTGTEQYF. CDR3 DNA sequence: TGTGCCAGCAGCTTAGTGCCTCCTTACACAGGGACCGAGCAGTACTTC. Based on the CDR3 plus reference TRBV7-2 and TRBJ2-7, the full variable domain is GAGVSQSPSNKVTEKGKDVELRCDPISGHTALYWYRQSLGQGLEFLIYFQGNSAPDKSGLPSDRFSAERTGGSVSTLTIQRTQQEDSAVYLCASSLVPPYTGTEQYFGPGTRLTVT.

The rearrangement uses TRBV5-6 and TRBJ2-3; 8 bases are a match to TRBD1. Germline assignment: CDR1 SGHDT and CDR2 YYEEEE. The CDR3 extends over 14 amino acids. V dropped 2 bases and J dropped 6; count of bases not matched to a gene: 5. DNA of the CDR3: TGTGCCAGCAGCTTCGCAGGGGGCCTGGATACGCAGTATTTT. This sequence encodes CASSFAGGLDTQYF.

CDR3 in amino acids: CASSPRQARDQPQHF. The DNA of the CDR3 is TGTGCCAGCAGCCCTAGACAGGCTAGAGATCAGCCCCAGCATTTT. The chain joins TRBV7-8 to TRBJ1-5; D is possibly TRBD1 (6 bases). The V and J ends lost 5 bases and 5 bases respectively, with 16 bases between them. CDR3 length: 15 amino acids. Per the germline V gene, CDR1 is SGHVS and CDR2 is FQNEAQ.

The rearrangement links TRBV12-5 to TRBJ2-1; the D call may be TRBD1 or TRBD2 (5 bases each). Germline CDR1 is LGHNT and CDR2 is FRNRAP. The CDR3 totals 17 residues. Trimming removed 2 bases at V and 2 bases at J, with 16 bases between. CDR3 region: CASGLPPDRDPYNEQFF. The CDR3 nucleotides read TGTGCTAGTGGTTTGCCTCCAGACCGGGACCCCTACAATGAGCAGTTCTTC.

This clonotype showed up just a few times. The chain has TRBV12-3 or TRBV12-4 and TRBJ1-1, with unresolved D. Trimming took off 1 base at V and 6 bases at J, with 9 bases between the two ends. The CDR3 runs 13 residues. The CDR3 spells CASSLGPGSEAFF. CDR3 DNA: TGTGCCAGCAGTTTAGGTCCGGGTTCTGAAGCTTTCTTT.

This clonotype was seen many times. This chain links TRBV10-3 with TRBJ2-7, with 10 bases matching TRBD2. Germline-derived CDR1 and CDR2 are ENHRY and SYGVKD. The CDR3 spans 15 residues. Trimming at V came to 3 bases and at J to 2 bases, leaving 4 bases not matched to a gene. CDR3: CAISESLAGPYEQYF. The CDR3 DNA sequence: TGTGCCATCAGTGAATCACTAGCGGGACCCTACGAGCAGTACTTC.

This clonotype was seen only a few times. The chain couples TRBV11-3 to TRBJ1-3, with D tentatively TRBD1 (5 bases). Trimming removed 7 bases at V and 2 bases at J, with 9 bases between. Germline lookup yields CDR1 SGHNT and CDR2 YENEEA. The CDR3 is made up of 13 amino acids. CDR3 protein: CASTTGPGNTIYF. The CDR3 DNA follows: TGTGCCAGCACCACGGGACCTGGAAACACCATATATTTT.

The CDR3 loop reads CASQPGANVLTF. The CDR3 coding sequence is TGCGCCAGTCAGCCGGGGGCCAACGTCCTGACTTTC. The rearrangement links TRBV10-2 to TRBJ2-6; no firm D call. CDR3 length: 12 amino acids. V shed 9 bases and J shed 4 bases, with 7 bases lying between them. Germline V gene lookup returns CDR1 WSHSY and CDR2 SAAADI.

This clonotype has only one observation. The chain has TRBV7-9 and TRBJ2-3; tentative D call: TRBD2 (5 bases). This CDR3 is 14 amino acids long. Germline V lookup: CDR1 SEHNR, CDR2 FQNEAQ (reference sequence). Trimming removed 10 bases from V and 5 bases from J, with 19 bases in between. CDR3 sequence (DNA): TGTGCCATGGGCCCTGGACTTAGGATAGATACGCAGTATTTT. Translated: CAMGPGLRIDTQYF.

This clonotype was recorded at least ten times. V usage is TRBV18 and J usage is TRBJ1-6; maybe TRBD1 (6 bases). Trimming left V 3 bases short and J 5 bases short, with 14 bases between. The CDR3 consists of 16 residues. Germline loops: CDR1 KGHSH, CDR2 LQKENI. The CDR3 region has the DNA TGTGCCAGCTCACCGCAGGGGACGGCTGATAATTCACCCCTCCACTTT. Its translation is CASSPQGTADNSPLHF.

This clonotype was counted at least ten times. The genes are TRBV20-1 and TRBJ2-1; 10 nucleotides align to TRBD2. The CDR3 sequence is 20 residues long. The J segment lost 8 bases and the V segment lost 3 bases, leaving 25 bases of the junction unmatched. Germline values: CDR1 DFQATT, CDR2 SNEGSKA (reference sequence). The CDR3 DNA reads as TGCAGTGCTAGCATCTATGACTATCGAGGAGCTAGCGGGAGTGTGGATGAGCAGTTCTTC. Protein product: CSASIYDYRGASGSVDEQFF.

The J gene is TRBJ2-1, the V gene TRBV27; D gene uncertain. V was cut by 0 bases and J by 5 bases, with 8 bases left in between. Per germline, CDR1 MNHEY and CDR2 SMNVEV (reference sequence). The CDR3 runs 14 residues. The CDR3 reads CASSLSRDHNEQFF. The CDR3 DNA reads TGTGCCAGCAGTTTATCCCGCGATCACAATGAGCAGTTCTTC.